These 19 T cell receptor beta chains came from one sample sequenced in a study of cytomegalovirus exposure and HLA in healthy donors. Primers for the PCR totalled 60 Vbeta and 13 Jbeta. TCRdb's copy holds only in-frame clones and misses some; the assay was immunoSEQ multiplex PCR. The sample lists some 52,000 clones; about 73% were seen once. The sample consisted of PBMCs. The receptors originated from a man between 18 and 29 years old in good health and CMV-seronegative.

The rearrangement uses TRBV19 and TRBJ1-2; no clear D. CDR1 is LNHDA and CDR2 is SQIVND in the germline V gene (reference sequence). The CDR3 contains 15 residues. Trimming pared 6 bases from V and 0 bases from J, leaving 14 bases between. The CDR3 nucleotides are TGTGCCAGTAGACCCCCCCAGGTACCTAACTATGGCTACACCTTC. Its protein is CASRPPQVPNYGYTF.

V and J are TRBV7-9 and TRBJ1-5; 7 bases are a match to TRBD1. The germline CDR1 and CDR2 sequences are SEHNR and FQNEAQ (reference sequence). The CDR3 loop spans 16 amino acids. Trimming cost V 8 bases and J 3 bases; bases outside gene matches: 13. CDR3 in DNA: TGTGCCAGCCGGGACAGTTCCCTAGGCGACAATCAGCCCCAGCATTTT. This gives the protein CASRDSSLGDNQPQHF.

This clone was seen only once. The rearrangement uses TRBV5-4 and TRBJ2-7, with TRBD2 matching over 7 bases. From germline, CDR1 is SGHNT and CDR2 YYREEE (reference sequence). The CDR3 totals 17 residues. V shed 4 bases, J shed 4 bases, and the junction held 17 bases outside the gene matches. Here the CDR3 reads CASSPGGWTPSGYEQYF. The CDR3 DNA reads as TGTGCCAGCAGCCCGGGGGGTTGGACACCCTCGGGTTACGAGCAGTACTTC.

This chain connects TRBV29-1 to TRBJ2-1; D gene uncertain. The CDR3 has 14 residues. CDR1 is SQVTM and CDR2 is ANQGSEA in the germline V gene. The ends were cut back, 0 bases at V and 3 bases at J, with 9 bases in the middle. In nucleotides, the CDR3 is TGCAGCGTTGAAGATCCCGGCGGCTACAATGAGCAGTTCTTC. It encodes CSVEDPGGYNEQFF.

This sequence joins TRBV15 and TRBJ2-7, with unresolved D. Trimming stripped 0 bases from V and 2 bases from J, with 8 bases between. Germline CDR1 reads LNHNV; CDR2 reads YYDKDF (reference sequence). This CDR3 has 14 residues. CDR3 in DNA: TGTGCCACCAGCAGAGAAAGCTTAACCTACGAGCAGTACTTC. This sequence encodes CATSRESLTYEQYF.

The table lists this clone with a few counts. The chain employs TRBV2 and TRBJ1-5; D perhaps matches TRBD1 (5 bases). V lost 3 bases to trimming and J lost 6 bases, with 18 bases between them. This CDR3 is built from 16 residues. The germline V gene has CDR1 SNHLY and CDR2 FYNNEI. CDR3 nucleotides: TGTGCCAGCAGTGAGGGGGGACGGAGGGAGGTTCAGCCCCAGCATTTT. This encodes CASSEGGRREVQPQHF.

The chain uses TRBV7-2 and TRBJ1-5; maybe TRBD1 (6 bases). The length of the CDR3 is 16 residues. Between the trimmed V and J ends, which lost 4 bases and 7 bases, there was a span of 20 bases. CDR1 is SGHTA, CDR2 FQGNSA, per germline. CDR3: CASSSGVRGAGQPQHF. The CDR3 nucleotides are TGTGCCAGCAGCTCCGGGGTACGGGGGGCAGGGCAGCCCCAGCATTTT.

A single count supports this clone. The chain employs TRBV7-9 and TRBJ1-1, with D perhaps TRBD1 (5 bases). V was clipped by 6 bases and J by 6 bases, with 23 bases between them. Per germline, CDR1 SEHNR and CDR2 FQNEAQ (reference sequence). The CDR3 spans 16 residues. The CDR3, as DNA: TGTGCCAGCAGTCCCTCTCGGGGGGGACCCTCGGCTGAAGCTTTCTTT. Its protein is CASSPSRGGPSAEAFF.

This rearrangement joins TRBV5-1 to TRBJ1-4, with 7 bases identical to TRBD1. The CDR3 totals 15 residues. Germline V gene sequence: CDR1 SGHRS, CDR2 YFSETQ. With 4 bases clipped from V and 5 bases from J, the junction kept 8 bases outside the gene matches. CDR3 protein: CASSHRAQGNEKLFF. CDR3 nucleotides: TGCGCCAGCAGCCATAGGGCACAGGGGAATGAAAAACTGTTTTTT. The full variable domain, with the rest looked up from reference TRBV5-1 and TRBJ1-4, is KAGVTQTPRYLIKTRGQQVTLSCSPISGHRSVSWYQQTPGQGLQFLFEYFSETQRNKGNFPGRFSGRQFSNSRSEMNVSTLELGDSALYLCASSHRAQGNEKLFFGSGTQLSVL.

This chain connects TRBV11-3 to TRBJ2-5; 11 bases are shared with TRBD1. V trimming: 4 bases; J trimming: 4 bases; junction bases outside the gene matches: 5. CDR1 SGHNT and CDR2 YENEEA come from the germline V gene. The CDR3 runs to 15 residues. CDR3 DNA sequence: TGTGCCAGCAGCTGGGACAGGGGGGGCCGAGAGACCCAGTACTTC. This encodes CASSWDRGGRETQYF.

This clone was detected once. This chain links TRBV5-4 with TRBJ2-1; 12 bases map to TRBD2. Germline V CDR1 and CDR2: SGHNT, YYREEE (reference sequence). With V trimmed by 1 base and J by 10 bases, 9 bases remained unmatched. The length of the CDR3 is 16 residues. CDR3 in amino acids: CASSLSGLAGVGEQFF. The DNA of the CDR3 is TGTGCCAGCAGCTTGTCGGGACTAGCGGGCGTCGGCGAGCAGTTCTTC.

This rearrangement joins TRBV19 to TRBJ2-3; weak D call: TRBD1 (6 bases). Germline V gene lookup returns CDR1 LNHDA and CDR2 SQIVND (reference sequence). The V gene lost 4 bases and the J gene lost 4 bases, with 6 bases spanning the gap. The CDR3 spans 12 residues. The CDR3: CASSNRADTQYF. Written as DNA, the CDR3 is TGTGCCAGTAGTAACAGGGCAGATACGCAGTATTTT. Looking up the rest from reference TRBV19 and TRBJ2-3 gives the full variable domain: DGGITQSPKYLFRKEGQNVTLSCEQNLNHDAMYWYRQDPGQGLRLIYYSQIVNDFQKGDIAEGYSVSREKKESFPLTVTSAQKNPTAFYLCASSNRADTQYFGPGTRLTVL.

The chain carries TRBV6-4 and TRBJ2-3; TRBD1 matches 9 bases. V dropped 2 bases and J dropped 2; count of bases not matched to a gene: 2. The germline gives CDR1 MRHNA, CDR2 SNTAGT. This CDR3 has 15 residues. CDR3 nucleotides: TGTGCCAGCAGTGACGGGACAGGGCACACAGATACGCAGTATTTT. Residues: CASSDGTGHTDTQYF.

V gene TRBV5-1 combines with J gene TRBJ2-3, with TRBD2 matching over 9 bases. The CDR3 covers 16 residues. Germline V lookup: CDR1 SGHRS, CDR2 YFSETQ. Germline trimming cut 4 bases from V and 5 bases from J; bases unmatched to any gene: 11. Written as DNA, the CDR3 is TGCGCCAGCAGCCTGGCGGGAGGGCCGGGCGGAGATACGCAGTATTTT. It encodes CASSLAGGPGGDTQYF.

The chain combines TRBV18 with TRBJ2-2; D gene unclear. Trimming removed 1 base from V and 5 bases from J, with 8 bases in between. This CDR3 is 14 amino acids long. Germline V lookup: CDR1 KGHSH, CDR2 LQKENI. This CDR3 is CASSPLGETGELFF. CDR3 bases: TGTGCCAGCTCACCACTGGGCGAGACCGGGGAGCTGTTTTTT.

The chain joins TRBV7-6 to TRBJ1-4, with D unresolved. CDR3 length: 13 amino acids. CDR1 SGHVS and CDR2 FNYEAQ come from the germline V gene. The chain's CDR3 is CPASAPTNEKLFF. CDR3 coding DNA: TGTCCCGCCAGCGCACCAACTAATGAAAAACTGTTTTTT.

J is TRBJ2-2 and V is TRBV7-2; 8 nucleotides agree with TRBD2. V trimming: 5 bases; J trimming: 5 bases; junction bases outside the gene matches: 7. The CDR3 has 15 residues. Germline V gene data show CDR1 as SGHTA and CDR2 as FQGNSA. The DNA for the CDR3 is TGTGCCAGCAGCCCCGGGGGGGCTCATACCGGGGAGCTGTTTTTT. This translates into CASSPGGAHTGELFF.

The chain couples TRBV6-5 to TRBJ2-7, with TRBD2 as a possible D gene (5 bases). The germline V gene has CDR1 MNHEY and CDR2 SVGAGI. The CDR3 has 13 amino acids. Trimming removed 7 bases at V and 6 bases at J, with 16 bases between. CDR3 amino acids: CASTNIFGGEQYF. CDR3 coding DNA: TGTGCCAGCACAAATATCTTTGGAGGCGAGCAGTACTTC.

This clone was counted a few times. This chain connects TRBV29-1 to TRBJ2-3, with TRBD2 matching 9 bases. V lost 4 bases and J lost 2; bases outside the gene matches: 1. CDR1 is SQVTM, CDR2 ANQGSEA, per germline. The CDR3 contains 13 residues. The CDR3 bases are TGCAGCGTTGCTAGCGGGGTCACAGATACGCAGTATTTT. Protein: CSVASGVTDTQYF.